This TCR beta chain was recovered during a study of early T cells in non-severe SARS-CoV-2 infection. Study summary: Sequencing targeted bulk RNA from unsorted whole blood, leaving chains unpaired. Points from the study as a whole: There was a bias toward anti-spike CD8 responses in VDJdb matching, which missed private and CD4 specificities.

The V gene lost 3 bases and the J gene lost 1 base, with 13 bases spanning the gap. The CDR3 has 16 residues. The germline V gene encodes CDR1 SEHNR and CDR2 FQNEAQ (reference sequence). As to this clonotype: What it binds is unknown.

A single record per CDR3 protein comes from TCRdb applying MiXCR to the 5' RACE reads. Of tens of thousands of distinct CDR3 sequences in the sample, about a tenth are singletons; the top ten hold about 6.4%. The rearrangement uses TRBV7-9 and TRBJ1-5; weak D call: TRBD1 (6 bases). Sequenced sample: whole blood. This TCR came from an adult who was a healthcare worker with PCR-confirmed SARS-CoV-2 infection or an uninfected control (not recorded which). The CDR3 DNA reads as TGTGCCAGCAGCTTGGGGCTCGACAGGAGCAATCAGCCCCAGCATTTT. Protein product: CASSLGLDRSNQPQHF.